Each of the 7 T cell receptor beta chains below was sequenced from the same sample in a study of blood T cells in healthy people across ages. The use of a sample-barcoded 5' primer and a J-beta primer mix characterized a second PCR of roughly 7 to 12 cycles. TCRdb redid the calling of the 5' RACE reads with MiXCR, one entry per CDR3 protein. The table records 700,000 to 800,000 distinct CDR3 sequences, 43% of them present only once. The specimen was blood. These receptor sequences come from a woman in her sixties in good health.

V usage is TRBV5-1 and J usage is TRBJ2-5, with TRBD1 matching 9 bases. The J call may be faulty, since TRBJ2-7 better matches the DNA end. The CDR3 covers 15 residues. Germline-derived CDR1 and CDR2 are SGHRS and YFSETQ. The CDR3 region is CASSATGGLFYEQYF. The CDR3 DNA is TGCGCCAGCAGCGCCACAGGGGGCCTTTTCTACGAGCAGTACTTC.

This chain joins TRBV7-3 and TRBJ1-2, with D tentatively TRBD1 (6 bases). The germline CDR1 and CDR2 sequences are SGHTA and FQGTGA. The CDR3 is 15 amino acids. Deletions cut 5 bases from V and 8 bases from J, with 21 bases between. The CDR3 region has the DNA TGTGCCAGCAGCCAACAGGGTGGGGGTGGACGAGGCTACACCTTC. This sequence encodes CASSQQGGGGRGYTF.

The gene calls are TRBV13 and TRBJ2-5; 8 bases match TRBD2. Per the germline V gene, CDR1 is PRHDT and CDR2 is FYEKMQ (reference sequence). The CDR3 consists of 16 residues. J lost 1 base, V lost 5 bases, and 9 bases had no gene match. CDR3 coding DNA: TGTGCCAGCAGCCTTAAGCGGGGGCGGACCCAAGAGACCCAGTACTTC. Translated: CASSLKRGRTQETQYF.

The chain combines TRBV16 with TRBJ1-2; D is perhaps TRBD1 (6 bases). CDR1 is KGHSY and CDR2 is FQNENV in the germline V gene. Trimming left V 2 bases short and J 6 bases short, with 13 bases between. This CDR3 comprises 14 residues. CDR3 in amino acids: CASSQRRGADGYTF. The CDR3 DNA reads TGTGCCAGCAGCCAAAGACGGGGGGCGGATGGCTACACCTTC.

This chain connects TRBV7-3 to TRBJ1-1; D remains ambiguous. The V gene lost 2 bases and the J gene lost 2 bases, with 6 bases spanning the gap. CDR1 is SGHTA, CDR2 FQGTGA, per germline. This CDR3 has 13 residues. In DNA, the CDR3 is TGTGCCAGCAGCTTAGAGATTAACACTGAAGCTTTCTTT. This gives the protein CASSLEINTEAFF. Looking up the rest from reference TRBV7-3 and TRBJ1-1 gives the full variable domain: GAGVSQTPSNKVTEKGKYVELRCDPISGHTALYWYRQSLGQGPEFLIYFQGTGAADDSGLPNDRFFAVRPEGSVSTLKIQRTERGDSAVYLCASSLEINTEAFFGQGTRLTVV.

V is TRBV12-3 or TRBV12-4 and J is TRBJ2-3; TRBD2 is a possible D gene (6 bases). V lost 0 bases to trimming and J lost 0 bases, with 13 bases between them. This CDR3 comprises 17 residues. As DNA, the CDR3 is TGTGCCAGCAGTTTAGCGAGGAGGGTTTTTAGCACAGATACGCAGTATTTT. It is translated as CASSLARRVFSTDTQYF.

The chain recombines TRBV18 with TRBJ1-1, with D hard to call. The CDR3 contains 15 residues. Germline V gives CDR1 KGHSH, CDR2 LQKENI. The V gene lost 0 bases and the J gene lost 0 bases, with 8 bases spanning the gap. Here the CDR3 reads CASSPPALLNTEAFF. CDR3 DNA sequence: TGTGCCAGCTCACCACCGGCGCTTTTGAACACTGAAGCTTTCTTT.